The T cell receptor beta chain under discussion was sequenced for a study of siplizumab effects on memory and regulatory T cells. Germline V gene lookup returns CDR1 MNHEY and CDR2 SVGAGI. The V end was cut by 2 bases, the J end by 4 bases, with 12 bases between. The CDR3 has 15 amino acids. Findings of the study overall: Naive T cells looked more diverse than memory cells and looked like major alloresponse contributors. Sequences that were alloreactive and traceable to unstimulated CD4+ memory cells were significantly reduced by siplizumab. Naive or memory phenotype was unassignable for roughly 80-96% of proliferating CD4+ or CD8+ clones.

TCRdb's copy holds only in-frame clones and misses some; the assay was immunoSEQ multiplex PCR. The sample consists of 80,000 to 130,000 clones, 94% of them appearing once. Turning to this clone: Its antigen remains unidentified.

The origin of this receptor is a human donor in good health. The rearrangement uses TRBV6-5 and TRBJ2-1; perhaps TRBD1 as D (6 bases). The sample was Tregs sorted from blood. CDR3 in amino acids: CASSYLRTAYNEQFF. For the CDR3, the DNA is TGTGCCAGCAGTTACCTCAGGACAGCTTACAATGAGCAGTTCTTC.